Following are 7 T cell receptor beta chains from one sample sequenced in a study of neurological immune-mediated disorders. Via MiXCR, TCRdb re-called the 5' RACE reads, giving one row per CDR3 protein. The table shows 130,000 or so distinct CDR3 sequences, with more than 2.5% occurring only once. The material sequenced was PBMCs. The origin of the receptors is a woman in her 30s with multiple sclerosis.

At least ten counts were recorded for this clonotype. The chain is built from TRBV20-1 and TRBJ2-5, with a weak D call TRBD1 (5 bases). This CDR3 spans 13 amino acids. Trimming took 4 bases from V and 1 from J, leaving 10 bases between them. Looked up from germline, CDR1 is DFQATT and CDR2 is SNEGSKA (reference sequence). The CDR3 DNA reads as TGCAGTGCTATCCTTGACAGCCAAGAGACCCAGTACTTC. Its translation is CSAILDSQETQYF.

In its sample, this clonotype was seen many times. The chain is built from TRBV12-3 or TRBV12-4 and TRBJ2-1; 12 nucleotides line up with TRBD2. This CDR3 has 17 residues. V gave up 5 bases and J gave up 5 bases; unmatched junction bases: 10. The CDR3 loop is CASSLRLAGVFHNEQFF. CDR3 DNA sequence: TGTGCCAGCAGTCTAAGACTAGCGGGAGTGTTCCACAATGAGCAGTTCTTC.

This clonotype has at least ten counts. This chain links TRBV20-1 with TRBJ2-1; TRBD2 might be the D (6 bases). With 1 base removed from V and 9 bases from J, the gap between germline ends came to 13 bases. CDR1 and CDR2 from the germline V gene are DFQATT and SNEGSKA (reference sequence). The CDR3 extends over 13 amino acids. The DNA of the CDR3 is TGCAGTGCTAGAGGCAGACTAGATTCTGAGCAGTTCTTC. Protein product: CSARGRLDSEQFF.

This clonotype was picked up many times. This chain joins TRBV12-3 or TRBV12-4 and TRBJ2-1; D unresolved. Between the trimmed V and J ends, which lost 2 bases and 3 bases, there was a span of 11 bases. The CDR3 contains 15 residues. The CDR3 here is CASSLYLRFYNEQFF. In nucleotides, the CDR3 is TGTGCCAGCAGTTTATATTTGAGATTCTACAATGAGCAGTTCTTC.

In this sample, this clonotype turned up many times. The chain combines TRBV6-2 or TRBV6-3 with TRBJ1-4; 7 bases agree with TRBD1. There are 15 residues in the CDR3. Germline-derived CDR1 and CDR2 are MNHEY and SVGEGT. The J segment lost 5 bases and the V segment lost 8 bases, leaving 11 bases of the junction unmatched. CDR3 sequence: CASLPYGTANEKLFF. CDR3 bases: TGTGCCAGCCTACCATACGGGACAGCAAATGAAAAACTGTTTTTT.

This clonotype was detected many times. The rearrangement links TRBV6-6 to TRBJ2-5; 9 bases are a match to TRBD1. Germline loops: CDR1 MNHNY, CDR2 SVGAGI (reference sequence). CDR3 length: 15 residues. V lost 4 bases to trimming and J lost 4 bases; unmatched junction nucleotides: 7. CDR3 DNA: TGTGCCAGCAGTTCAGGACAGGGGTGGTTAGAGACCCAGTACTTC. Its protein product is CASSSGQGWLETQYF.

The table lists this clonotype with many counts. The CDR3 protein is CSVDVLDRGRYGYTF. In nucleotides, the CDR3 is TGCAGCGTTGACGTCTTGGACAGGGGCCGCTATGGCTACACCTTC. This chain connects TRBV29-1 to TRBJ1-2; 9 bases are shared with TRBD1. V trimming: 3 bases; J trimming: 4 bases; junction bases outside the gene matches: 9. Per germline, CDR1 SQVTM and CDR2 ANQGSEA. This CDR3 contains 15 residues.